The present TCR beta chain was sequenced within a study of cytomegalovirus exposure and HLA in healthy donors. Using immunoSEQ multiplex PCR, the repertoire was profiled, and TCRdb retains in-frame clones only, with some absent. The sample contains 250,000 to 400,000 clones, about nine tenths of which appear only once. This TCR was sampled from a woman aged 30 to 39 in good health and CMV-seropositive. Sequenced input: PBMCs.

CDR3 amino acids: CASSSGGIGSETQYF. CDR3 DNA sequence: TGTGCCAGCAGTTCCGGGGGGATAGGGTCAGAGACCCAGTACTTC. V usage is TRBV6-6 and J usage is TRBJ2-5; 7 nucleotides line up with TRBD2. This CDR3 is 15 amino acids long. Germline CDR1 reads MNHNY; CDR2 reads SVGAGI (reference sequence). The junction had 9 bases not matched to a gene; V was cut back by 4 bases and J by 4 bases.